These 11 T cell receptor beta chains came from one sample sequenced in a study of cytomegalovirus exposure and HLA in healthy donors. The study ran its PCR with 60 Vbeta and 13 Jbeta primers. Profiling relied on immunoSEQ multiplex PCR, and the TCRdb table lists in-frame clones only, not all of them. The sample shows approximately 150,000 clones, and around 1.5% sits with its ten largest clones. The sequencing input was PBMCs. These receptors were taken from a woman between 50 and 59 years old in good health and CMV-seronegative.

The CDR3 reads CASSLPLAEGNTGELFF. The CDR3 bases are TGCGCCAGCAGCTTGCCCCTAGCGGAAGGAAACACCGGGGAGCTGTTTTTT. The chain recombines TRBV5-1 with TRBJ2-2, with 7 nucleotides matching TRBD2. The CDR3 consists of 17 residues. CDR1 and CDR2 (germline): SGHRS, YFSETQ. V lost 1 base and J lost 2; bases outside the gene matches: 8.

This chain links TRBV15 with TRBJ1-1; D unresolved. Germline values: CDR1 LNHNV, CDR2 YYDKDF (reference sequence). The V end was cut by 0 bases, the J end by 1 base, with 3 bases between. CDR3 length equals 13 residues. DNA of the CDR3: TGTGCCACCAGCAGAGAACAGAACACTGAAGCTTTCTTT. Its translation is CATSREQNTEAFF.

This sequence joins TRBV2 and TRBJ2-7, with D tentatively TRBD1 (5 bases). Germline V gene data show CDR1 as SNHLY and CDR2 as FYNNEI. This CDR3 comprises 14 residues. Trimming took 3 bases from V and 3 from J, leaving 12 bases between them. The CDR3 sequence is CASSDQGMDYEQYF. The CDR3 DNA reads as TGTGCCAGCAGTGATCAGGGTATGGACTACGAGCAGTACTTC.

The CDR3: CASSLDWSSINEQFF. DNA for the CDR3: TGTGCCAGCAGCTTGGATTGGTCTAGCATCAATGAGCAGTTCTTC. The genes are TRBV5-6 and TRBJ2-1; perhaps TRBD2 as D (5 bases). From germline, CDR1 is SGHDT and CDR2 YYEEEE. Trimming cost V 0 bases and J 6 bases, with 13 bases left between them. CDR3 length: 15 residues.

The chain links TRBV6-5 to TRBJ2-1, with 8 bases lining up with TRBD2. Losses at the gene ends were 3 bases for V and 4 bases for J; bases not matched to a gene: 5. This CDR3 has 15 amino acids. Germline V gene sequence: CDR1 MNHEY, CDR2 SVGAGI. The CDR3: CASSYKREYYNEQFF. Here the CDR3 DNA reads TGTGCCAGCAGTTATAAGCGGGAGTATTACAATGAGCAGTTCTTC.

This chain joins TRBV19 and TRBJ1-4; a possible D gene is TRBD1 (6 bases). This CDR3 region has 12 residues. Germline V gene sequence: CDR1 LNHDA, CDR2 SQIVND (reference sequence). V lost 7 bases to trimming and J lost 8 bases, with 11 bases between them. The CDR3 nucleotides are TGTGCCAGTACGGGGGGCCAGGAAAAACTGTTTTTT. Translating gives CASTGGQEKLFF.

The rearrangement uses TRBV2 and TRBJ2-7; 8 bases align to TRBD2. Germline V gene lookup returns CDR1 SNHLY and CDR2 FYNNEI. V dropped 7 bases and J dropped 5; count of bases not matched to a gene: 19. This CDR3 contains 17 residues. The CDR3 DNA reads as TGTGCCAGCACCCAGGCCCGTAGCGGGACCTCCGGGAACGAGCAGTACTTC. Its protein is CASTQARSGTSGNEQYF.

The V and J genes are TRBV5-1 and TRBJ2-3; TRBD2 matches 9 bases. The V segment lost 0 bases and the J segment 1 base; nucleotides outside the gene matches: 9. In germline, CDR1 is SGHRS, CDR2 YFSETQ. The CDR3 runs 18 residues. The CDR3 spells CASSLEISGGGGTDTQYF. The CDR3 DNA follows: TGCGCCAGCAGCTTGGAAATTAGCGGGGGAGGGGGCACAGATACGCAGTATTTT. The entire variable domain, with the rest obtained from reference TRBV5-1 and TRBJ2-3, is as follows: KAGVTQTPRYLIKTRGQQVTLSCSPISGHRSVSWYQQTPGQGLQFLFEYFSETQRNKGNFPGRFSGRQFSNSRSEMNVSTLELGDSALYLCASSLEISGGGGTDTQYFGPGTRLTVL.

V is TRBV9 and J is TRBJ2-3; D may be TRBD2 (6 bases). From germline, CDR1 is SGDLS and CDR2 YYNGEE. The CDR3 sequence is 14 residues long. The germline V and J ends were trimmed by 6 bases and 0 bases, with 11 bases remaining between them. CDR3 loop: CASTGGASTDTQYF. The CDR3 DNA sequence: TGTGCCAGCACTGGCGGGGCAAGCACAGATACGCAGTATTTT.

The chain has TRBV5-6 and TRBJ1-4; 9 bases map to TRBD1. Germline V gene data show CDR1 as SGHDT and CDR2 as YYEEEE. The V segment lost 1 base and the J segment 5 bases; nucleotides outside the gene matches: 3. The CDR3 totals 15 residues. Written as DNA, the CDR3 is TGTGCCAGCAGCTTGTGGGGACAGGGAAATGAAAAACTGTTTTTT. It is translated as CASSLWGQGNEKLFF.

J is TRBJ2-6 and V is TRBV9; TRBD1 matches 8 bases. Looked up from germline, CDR1 is SGDLS and CDR2 is YYNGEE. The CDR3 totals 17 residues. The trim removed 4 bases at V and 2 bases at J, leaving 8 bases unmatched. The CDR3 nucleotides are TGTGCCAGCAGCCCTCTAGGACAGGGAACTGGGGCCAACGTCCTGACTTTC. Its protein product is CASSPLGQGTGANVLTF.